This T cell receptor (beta chain) derives from a study of T cell repertoires in cytomegalovirus infection. As regards this clonotype: Antigen specificity is unknown.

This CDR3 region has 15 residues. Trimming removed 7 bases from V and 4 bases from J, with 14 bases in between. Germline loops: CDR1 SGHVS, CDR2 FNYEAQ. MiXCR, applied by TCRdb to the reads, yields one record per CDR3 protein. Of about 890,000 distinct CDR3 sequences in the sample, roughly 30% were seen once. The source of this sequence is a human donor in good health (CMV status not recorded). Some clones in this sample may be carry-over from other donors' samples. This chain uses TRBV7-6 with TRBJ2-6; D perhaps matches TRBD1 (6 bases). Sequenced here: cultured CD8+ T cells from PBMCs, sampled from culture after CMV antigen stimulation. CDR3 in amino acids: CASISAGAGANVLTF. In DNA, the CDR3 is TGTGCCAGCATCTCGGCAGGGGCCGGGGCCAACGTCCTGACTTTC.